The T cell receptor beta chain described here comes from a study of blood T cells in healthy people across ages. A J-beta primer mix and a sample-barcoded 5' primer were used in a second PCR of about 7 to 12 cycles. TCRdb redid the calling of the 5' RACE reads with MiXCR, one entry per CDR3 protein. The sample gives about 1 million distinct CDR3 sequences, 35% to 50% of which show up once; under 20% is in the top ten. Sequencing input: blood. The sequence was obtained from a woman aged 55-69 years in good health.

The CDR3 spells CASRRQGTWNNEQFF. The CDR3, as DNA: TGTGCCAGCAGGAGACAGGGGACGTGGAACAATGAGCAGTTCTTC. This rearrangement joins TRBV6-5 to TRBJ2-1; TRBD1 aligns across 8 bases. There are 15 residues in the CDR3. Germline trimming cut 6 bases from V and 5 bases from J; bases unmatched to any gene: 9. Looked up from germline, CDR1 is MNHEY and CDR2 is SVGAGI.